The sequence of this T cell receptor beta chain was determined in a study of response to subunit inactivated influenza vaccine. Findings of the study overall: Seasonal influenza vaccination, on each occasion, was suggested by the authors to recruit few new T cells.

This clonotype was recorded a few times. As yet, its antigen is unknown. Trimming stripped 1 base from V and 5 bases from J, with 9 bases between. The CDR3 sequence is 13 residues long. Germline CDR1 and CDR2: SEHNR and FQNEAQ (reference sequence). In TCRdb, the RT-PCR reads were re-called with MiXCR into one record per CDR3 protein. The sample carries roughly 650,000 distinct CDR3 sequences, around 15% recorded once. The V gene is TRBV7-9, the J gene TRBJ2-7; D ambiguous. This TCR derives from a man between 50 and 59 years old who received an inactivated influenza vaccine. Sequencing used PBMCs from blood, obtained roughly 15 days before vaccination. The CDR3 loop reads CASSLGWSDEQYF. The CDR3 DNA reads TGTGCCAGCAGCTTAGGTTGGTCCGACGAGCAGTACTTC.